The rows below give T cell receptor beta chains drawn from one sample of a study of T cells in Graves' hyperthyroidism and ophthalmopathy. TCRdb re-derived calls from the multiplex PCR reads in MiXCR, one entry per CDR3 protein. The sample contains about 130,000 distinct CDR3 sequences, 22% of which appear only once. The sequenced material came from blood. The receptors come from a woman aged 45-60 years with Graves' hyperthyroidism that later progressed to Graves' ophthalmopathy. Each CDR3 is given with its conserved first and last residue. The order of the fields is V gene, J gene, clone size, D gene, CDR3 DNA, CDR3 protein. D genes are given only for firm matches. The size of a clone is reported for some rows only, either as once, few or many, or as a class for expanded clones.

V gene: TRBV2
J gene: TRBJ1-3
clone size: many
D gene: NA
CDR3 DNA: TGTGCCAGCAGTGAAGACCGGGCCTGGAACACCATATATTTT
CDR3 protein: CASSEDRAWNTIYF

V gene: TRBV28
J gene: TRBJ1-1
clone size: many
D gene: NA
CDR3 DNA: TGTGCCAGCAGTTTTCTTGAAGCTTTCTTT
CDR3 protein: CASSFLEAFF

V gene: TRBV7-9
J gene: TRBJ2-1
clone size: few
D gene: NA
CDR3 DNA: TGTGCCAGCAGCCCCAGGCCCTCCTACAATGAGCAGTTCTTC
CDR3 protein: CASSPRPSYNEQFF

V gene: TRBV6-2/TRBV6-3
J gene: TRBJ2-3
clone size: many
D gene: NA
CDR3 DNA: TGTGCCAGCAGTTACGGGCCGGCAGATACGCAGTATTTT
CDR3 protein: CASSYGPADTQYF

V gene: TRBV7-8
J gene: TRBJ2-5
clone size: many
D gene: NA
CDR3 DNA: TGTGCCAGCAGCTTCGGACCTCAATACGAAGAGACCCAGTACTTC
CDR3 protein: CASSFGPQYEETQYF

V gene: TRBV30
J gene: TRBJ1-5
clone size: many
D gene: NA
CDR3 DNA: TGTGCCTGGAGTCCAGGTAGCAATCAGCCCCAGCATTTT
CDR3 protein: CAWSPGSNQPQHF

V gene: TRBV28
J gene: TRBJ2-5
clone size: NA
D gene: TRBD1
CDR3 DNA: TGTGCCAGCAGCACCAGACAGGGGGGGCAAGAGACCCAGTACTTC
CDR3 protein: CASSTRQGGQETQYF

V gene: TRBV20-1
J gene: TRBJ2-1
clone size: many
D gene: NA
CDR3 DNA: TGCAGTGCGCGGGGAGACTACGCCTACAATGAGCAGTTCTTC
CDR3 protein: CSARGDYAYNEQFF

V gene: TRBV10-1
J gene: TRBJ2-1
clone size: many
D gene: TRBD2
CDR3 DNA: TGCGCCAGCAGTGAAAAGGGTTGGCTAGCGGGAGTACGGAATGAGCAGTTCTTC
CDR3 protein: CASSEKGWLAGVRNEQFF

V gene: TRBV7-8
J gene: TRBJ2-1
clone size: many
D gene: TRBD2
CDR3 DNA: TGTGCCAGCAGGACTCCCGGGACTAGCGGGAGAGGCGAGCAGTTCTTC
CDR3 protein: CASRTPGTSGRGEQFF

V gene: TRBV9
J gene: TRBJ2-3
clone size: NA
D gene: NA
CDR3 DNA: TGTGCCAGCAGCGTTGGGGGAGTGCAGTATTTT
CDR3 protein: CASSVGGVQYF

V gene: TRBV9
J gene: TRBJ2-2
clone size: few
D gene: NA
CDR3 DNA: TGTGCCAGCAGCGGGAACGCCAGGGGCAACACCGGGGAGCTGTTTTTT
CDR3 protein: CASSGNARGNTGELFF

V gene: TRBV7-9
J gene: TRBJ1-2
clone size: NA
D gene: NA
CDR3 DNA: TGTGCCAGCAGCTTACTGGGCCCTTATGGCTACACCTTC
CDR3 protein: CASSLLGPYGYTF

V gene: TRBV7-9
J gene: TRBJ2-7
clone size: many
D gene: NA
CDR3 DNA: TGTGCCAGCAGCTTAGCGACCCCAGGGCCGGCCTACGAGCAGTACTTC
CDR3 protein: CASSLATPGPAYEQYF

V gene: TRBV20-1
J gene: TRBJ2-2
clone size: few
D gene: NA
CDR3 DNA: TGCAGTGCTCGAGGGGCAGGGAAGAACACCGGGGAGCTGTTTTTT
CDR3 protein: CSARGAGKNTGELFF

V gene: TRBV20-1
J gene: TRBJ1-2
clone size: many
D gene: NA
CDR3 DNA: TGCAGTGCTGAGGCAGGGTCGAGAACCTATGGCTACACCTTC
CDR3 protein: CSAEAGSRTYGYTF

V gene: TRBV5-6
J gene: TRBJ1-2
clone size: NA
D gene: NA
CDR3 DNA: TGTGCCAGCAGCTTTGGGGGGTCCTATGGCTACACCTTC
CDR3 protein: CASSFGGSYGYTF

V gene: TRBV28
J gene: TRBJ1-2
clone size: few
D gene: NA
CDR3 DNA: TGTGCCACCCGGGGGGTTCCCTACTACACCTTC
CDR3 protein: CATRGVPYYTF

V gene: TRBV12-3/TRBV12-4
J gene: TRBJ2-2
clone size: many
D gene: TRBD2
CDR3 DNA: TGTGCCAGCAGTCCGACCGGGGGGGGAGGGGAGCTGTTTTTT
CDR3 protein: CASSPTGGGGELFF

V gene: TRBV6-2/TRBV6-3
J gene: TRBJ2-2
clone size: many
D gene: TRBD1
CDR3 DNA: TGTGCCAGCAGTTATGGGACAGTACGTTCGGGGGAGCTGTTTTTT
CDR3 protein: CASSYGTVRSGELFF

V gene: TRBV28
J gene: TRBJ2-7
clone size: many
D gene: TRBD1
CDR3 DNA: TGTGCCAGCAGCCAGACAGGGACCACCTCCTACGAGCAGTACTTC
CDR3 protein: CASSQTGTTSYEQYF

V gene: TRBV7-3
J gene: TRBJ2-2
clone size: NA
D gene: TRBD2
CDR3 DNA: TGTGCCAGCAGCTTAGTTGGCGGGAGCGGTAAAACCGGGGAGCTGTTTTTT
CDR3 protein: CASSLVGGSGKTGELFF

V gene: TRBV5-1
J gene: TRBJ2-2
clone size: NA
D gene: NA
CDR3 DNA: TGCGCCAGTGTAGAGACGGTGAACACCGGGGAGCTGTTTTTT
CDR3 protein: CASVETVNTGELFF

V gene: TRBV28
J gene: TRBJ2-7
clone size: NA
D gene: TRBD1
CDR3 DNA: TGTGCCAGCAGTTCCGCCGGGACAGGGGGCGCCGAGCAGTACTTC
CDR3 protein: CASSSAGTGGAEQYF

V gene: TRBV28
J gene: TRBJ1-2
clone size: many
D gene: NA
CDR3 DNA: TGTGCCAGCAGTTTATCGGTAGGGAACTATGGCTACACCTTC
CDR3 protein: CASSLSVGNYGYTF

V gene: TRBV12-3/TRBV12-4
J gene: TRBJ1-5
clone size: many
D gene: NA
CDR3 DNA: TGTGCCAGCAGCCGGGGCGGGTCTTATCAGCCCCAGCATTTT
CDR3 protein: CASSRGGSYQPQHF

V gene: TRBV4-1
J gene: TRBJ2-7
clone size: many
D gene: NA
CDR3 DNA: TGCGCCAGCAGCCAATCATCCCTTGGAGGGAGCCCCTACGAGCAGTACTTC
CDR3 protein: CASSQSSLGGSPYEQYF

V gene: TRBV3-1
J gene: TRBJ1-3
clone size: many
D gene: NA
CDR3 DNA: TGTGCCAGCAGCCAGGGGAGCTCTGGAAACACCATATATTTT
CDR3 protein: CASSQGSSGNTIYF

V gene: TRBV28
J gene: TRBJ1-1
clone size: many
D gene: TRBD1
CDR3 DNA: TGTGCCAGCGGCCCCTTAGGGACAGGCGGTAAGAACACTGAAGCTTTCTTT
CDR3 protein: CASGPLGTGGKNTEAFF

V gene: TRBV13
J gene: TRBJ2-1
clone size: many
D gene: TRBD2
CDR3 DNA: TGTGCCAGCAGTTCCGGGACTAGCGGATACAATGAGCAGTTCTTC
CDR3 protein: CASSSGTSGYNEQFF

V gene: TRBV7-8
J gene: TRBJ1-1
clone size: many
D gene: NA
CDR3 DNA: TGTGCCAGCAGCATTACCCCGGCAACTATGGGCACTGAAGCTTTCTTT
CDR3 protein: CASSITPATMGTEAFF

V gene: TRBV3-1
J gene: TRBJ2-7
clone size: many
D gene: TRBD2
CDR3 DNA: TGTGCCAGCAGCCAAGGAACTAGCGGGAGTAACTACGAGCAGTACTTC
CDR3 protein: CASSQGTSGSNYEQYF